This T cell receptor beta chain appears in the sequencing data of a study of regulatory T cells in long-lasting Graves disease. Specified time point: persistent/refractory GD, antithyroid drugs over 5 years with positive TRAb. Extracted PBMC RNA gave rise to the TCR library. With iRepertoire HTBI primers and Arm-PCR of CDR3 regions, TCR beta libraries were built. MiXCR was run by TCRdb on the multiplex PCR reads, yielding one entry per CDR3 protein. This sample carries over 650,000 distinct CDR3 sequences, 25% to 35% of them seen once, and the ten largest clones take about 42%. This CDR3 spans 13 amino acids. CDR1 LNHDA and CDR2 SQIVND come from the germline V gene (reference sequence). Between the trimmed V and J ends, which lost 5 bases and 4 bases, there was a span of 11 bases.

This rearrangement joins TRBV19 to TRBJ2-5, with D unresolved. The TCR sequence derives from a female donor with Graves disease. The sample was peripheral blood mononuclear cells (PBMCs), taken when the disease was refractory, from a patient treated with antithyroid drugs. The CDR3: CASSQSRRETQYF. The CDR3 nucleotides are TGTGCCAGTAGTCAGTCCAGGAGAGAGACCCAGTACTTC.